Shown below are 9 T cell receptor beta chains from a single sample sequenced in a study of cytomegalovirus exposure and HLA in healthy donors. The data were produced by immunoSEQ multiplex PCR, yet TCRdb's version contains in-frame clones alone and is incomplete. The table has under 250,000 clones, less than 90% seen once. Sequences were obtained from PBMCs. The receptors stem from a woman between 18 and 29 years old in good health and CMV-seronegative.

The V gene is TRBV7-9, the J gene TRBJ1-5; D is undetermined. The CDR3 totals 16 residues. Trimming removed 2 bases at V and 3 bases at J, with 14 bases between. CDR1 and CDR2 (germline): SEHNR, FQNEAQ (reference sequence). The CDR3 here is CASSLSDGRTNQPQHF. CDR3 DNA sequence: TGTGCCAGCAGCTTATCTGACGGGAGAACCAATCAGCCCCAGCATTTT.

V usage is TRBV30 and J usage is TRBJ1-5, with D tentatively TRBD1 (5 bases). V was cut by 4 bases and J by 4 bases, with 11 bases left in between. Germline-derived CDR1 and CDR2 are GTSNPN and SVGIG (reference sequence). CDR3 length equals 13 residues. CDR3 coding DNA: TGTGCCTGGAATGGGGGGAGGAATCAGCCCCAGCATTTT. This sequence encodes CAWNGGRNQPQHF.

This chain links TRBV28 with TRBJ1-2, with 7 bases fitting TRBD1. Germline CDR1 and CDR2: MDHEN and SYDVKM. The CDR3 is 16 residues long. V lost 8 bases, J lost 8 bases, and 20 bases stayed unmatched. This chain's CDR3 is CASSKGAESTRGGYTF. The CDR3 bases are TGTGCCAGCTCTAAAGGGGCAGAAAGTACCAGGGGGGGCTACACCTTC.

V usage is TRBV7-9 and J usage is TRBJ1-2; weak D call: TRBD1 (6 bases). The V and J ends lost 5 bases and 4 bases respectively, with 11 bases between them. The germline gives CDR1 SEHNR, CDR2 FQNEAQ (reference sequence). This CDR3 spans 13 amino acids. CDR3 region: CASSPDSTYGYTF. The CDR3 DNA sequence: TGTGCCAGCAGCCCGGACAGCACCTATGGCTACACCTTC.

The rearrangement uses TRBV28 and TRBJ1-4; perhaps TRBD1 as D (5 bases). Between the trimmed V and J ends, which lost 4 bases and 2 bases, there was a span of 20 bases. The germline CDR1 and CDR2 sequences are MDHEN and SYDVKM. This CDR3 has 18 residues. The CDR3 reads CASSSPGLGVQTNEKLFF. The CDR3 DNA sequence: TGTGCCAGCAGTTCCCCCGGGTTGGGGGTTCAGACTAATGAAAAACTGTTTTTT.

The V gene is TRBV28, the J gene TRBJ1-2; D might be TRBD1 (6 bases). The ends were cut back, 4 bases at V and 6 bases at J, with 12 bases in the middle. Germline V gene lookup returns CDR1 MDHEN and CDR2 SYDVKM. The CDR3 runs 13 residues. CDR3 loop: CASSWGTGNGYTF. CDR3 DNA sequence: TGTGCCAGCAGTTGGGGTACAGGGAATGGCTACACCTTC.

CDR3 residues: CASSIGIRGTTDNNEQFF. For the CDR3, the DNA is TGTGCCAGTAGTATAGGAATTCGAGGGACGACTGATAACAATGAGCAGTTCTTC. The chain employs TRBV19 and TRBJ2-1, with D possibly called TRBD1 or TRBD2 (5 bases each). The germline gives CDR1 LNHDA, CDR2 SQIVND (reference sequence). The V end was cut by 1 base, the J end by 5 bases, with 21 bases between. This CDR3 region has 18 residues.

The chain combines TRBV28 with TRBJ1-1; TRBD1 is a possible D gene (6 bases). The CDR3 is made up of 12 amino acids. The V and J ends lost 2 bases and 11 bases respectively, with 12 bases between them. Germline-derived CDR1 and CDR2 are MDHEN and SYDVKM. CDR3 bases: TGTGCCAGCAGTTTAAGGGCGACAGGTGCTTTCTTT. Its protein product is CASSLRATGAFF.

CDR3 bases: TGTGCCAGCACCCTGGACATCGGTCAGCCCCAGCATTTT. It encodes CASTLDIGQPQHF. This chain uses TRBV6-6 with TRBJ1-5; tentative D call: TRBD1 (5 bases). Germline CDR1 and CDR2: MNHNY and SVGAGI (reference sequence). The V end was cut by 7 bases, the J end by 6 bases, with 13 bases between. The CDR3 consists of 13 residues.